The present T cell receptor beta chain was sequenced within a study of CD8 T cells in Susac syndrome. Germline CDR1 SNHLY, CDR2 FYNNEI. The CDR3 has 12 amino acids. TEMRA cells were FACS-enriched, unlike CD8+ and CD4+ T cells, which were negatively isolated. Comments on this clonotype: At one end, the junction sequence differs from germline, possibly due to a read error.

RNA in amounts of about 0.5 to 1 ug was reverse transcribed with random hexamers. TCRdb redid the calling of the immunoSEQ multiplex PCR reads with MiXCR, one entry per CDR3 protein. The top ten clones hold about 0.12% of a sample with some 200,000 distinct CDR3 sequences, about 93% of them seen once. The specimen was CD8+ T cells from PBMCs. The J gene is TRBJ1-1, the V gene TRBV2; D remains ambiguous. The clonotype originates from a human donor with multiple sclerosis. The CDR3 region has the DNA TGTGCCAGCACTGAACTGGGCACTGAAGCTTTCTTT. It translates to CASTELGTEAFF.